This TCR beta chain stems from a study of cytomegalovirus exposure and HLA in healthy donors. Details on this clone: What it recognizes is unknown.

Study-level points and caveats: Earlier analysis found most TCR beta V segments productive about 87% or about 30% of the time.

The PCR contained 60 Vbeta and 13 Jbeta primers. In the original workflow: An analysis that came later counted roughly 80 million unique TCR beta chains, around 12 million shared. Measured with immunoSEQ multiplex PCR; TCRdb has only the in-frame clones, and not every one. V, J and clone size were drawn from that table, and D and trimming were deduced from the DNA. The table records 90,000 to 120,000 clones, roughly 70% of them present only once. Germline assignment: CDR1 SGHTA and CDR2 FQGNSA. V trimming: 5 bases; J trimming: 7 bases; junction bases outside the gene matches: 13. The CDR3 contains 15 residues.

This TCR derives from a woman aged 40 to 50 in good health and CMV-seropositive. V is TRBV7-2 and J is TRBJ2-7; 8 nucleotides agree with TRBD1. The sample taken for sequencing was PBMCs. The CDR3 nucleotides read TGTGCCAGCAGCAAGGGACAGGACCCTCTTGGAGAGCAGTACTTC. It translates to CASSKGQDPLGEQYF.